The 12 T cell receptor beta chains reported below all come from one sample, sequenced in a study of T cells after yellow fever vaccination (dated by TCRdb to about 2019). The sample's treatment or condition label is to be understood as: live attenuated yellow fever vaccine strain. The library relied on 5' RACE. The reads were generated on an Illumina HiSeq 2500. TCRdb reran the public reads through fastp at Q25 and MiXCR, keeping productive beta chains. Each CDR3 protein appears once, grouped with its most common genes and DNA. This sample comprises about 68,000 distinct CDR3 sequences, over 6.5% of them detected only once. The top ten clonotypes cover around 37% of the sample. Sequenced here: CD8+ T cells sorted from PBMCs, sampled 45 days after the first yellow fever vaccination. These receptors all stem from a man aged 18 to 29 who received the YFV17D yellow fever vaccine.

This clonotype appeared many times. At one end the junction does not follow the germline gene, possibly because of a read error. This rearrangement joins TRBV7-6 to TRBJ2-1; perhaps TRBD2 as D (6 bases). The CDR3 spans 17 residues. In germline, CDR1 is SGHVS, CDR2 FNYEAQ. CDR3 DNA sequence: TGTGCCAGCAGCGTAGCTAGCTGGGGGGTCTCCTACAATGAGCAGTTCTTC. Translated, it gives CASSVASWGVSYNEQFF. Full variable domain (missing parts from reference TRBV7-6 and TRBJ2-1): GAGVSQSPRYKVTKRGQDVALRCDPISGHVSLYWYRQALGQGPEFLTYFNYEAQQDKSGLPNDRFSAERPEGSISTLTIQRTEQRDSAMYRCASSVASWGVSYNEQFFGPGTRLTVL.

In this sample, this clonotype turned up a few times. The chain carries TRBV4-1 and TRBJ1-4; weak D call: TRBD1 (5 bases). The V and J ends lost 0 bases and 8 bases respectively, with 19 bases between them. CDR1 MGHRA and CDR2 YSYEKL come from the germline V gene. This CDR3 contains 17 residues. The CDR3 bases are TGCGCCAGCAGCCAAGATAATCTTGGCAGGGTCTACGAAAAACTGTTTTTT. It encodes CASSQDNLGRVYEKLFF.

The chain recombines TRBV6-5 with TRBJ1-1; TRBD1 might be the D (6 bases). The ends were cut back, 7 bases at V and 4 bases at J, with 19 bases in the middle. Germline-derived CDR1 and CDR2 are MNHEY and SVGAGI. This CDR3 has 15 amino acids. The CDR3 spells CASMYQRGLGTEAFF. The CDR3 coding sequence is TGTGCCAGCATGTACCAGCGGGGGCTTGGCACTGAAGCTTTCTTT.

This clonotype was counted many times. In nucleotides, the CDR3 is TGCAGCGTTTCCGGGACTAGCGGGGCCATAGATACGCAGTATTTT. Protein: CSVSGTSGAIDTQYF. The J gene is TRBJ2-3, the V gene TRBV29-1; 13 bases match TRBD2. The J segment lost 5 bases and the V segment lost 5 bases, leaving 7 bases of the junction unmatched. The CDR3 runs to 15 residues. Germline-derived CDR1 and CDR2 are SQVTM and ANQGSEA.

This clonotype was counted a few times. CDR3 sequence reads: CASSYVGQGASQHF. The CDR3 DNA follows: TGTGCCAGCAGTTACGTGGGACAGGGGGCTTCCCAGCATTTT. The chain carries TRBV6-2 or TRBV6-3 and TRBJ1-5; TRBD1 matches at 12 bases. Germline CDR1 MNHEY, CDR2 SVGEGT. V shed 2 bases, J shed 11 bases, and the junction held 4 bases outside the gene matches. The CDR3 spans 14 residues.

This clonotype was detected many times. The chain carries TRBV4-3 and TRBJ1-6; D is unresolved. The V end lost 0 bases, the J end lost 8 bases, and 17 bases lay between the germline ends. CDR1 and CDR2 from the germline V gene are LGHNA and YSLEER. CDR3 length: 17 amino acids. The CDR3 sequence: CASSQDRAGGSYSPLHF. The CDR3 DNA sequence: TGCGCCAGCAGCCAAGATAGGGCAGGAGGGTCTTATTCACCCCTCCACTTT.

This clonotype has just a few counts. This sequence joins TRBV12-3 or TRBV12-4 and TRBJ2-4; possibly TRBD2 for D (5 bases). The V and J ends lost 6 bases and 0 bases respectively, with 9 bases between them. CDR3 length: 14 residues. The chain's CDR3 is CASSGAVAKNIQYF. CDR3 DNA sequence: TGTGCCAGCAGCGGAGCGGTAGCCAAAAACATTCAGTACTTC.

This clonotype came up many times. The chain carries TRBV29-1 and TRBJ2-7; possibly TRBD1 for D (6 bases). The CDR3 is 14 residues long. CDR1 is SQVTM, CDR2 ANQGSEA, per germline. V gave up 0 bases and J gave up 6 bases, with 15 bases separating them. The CDR3: CSVEETGLGLEQYF. The CDR3 DNA is TGCAGCGTTGAAGAGACAGGTTTGGGGCTCGAGCAGTACTTC.

This clonotype showed up many times. The rearrangement joins TRBV7-9 to TRBJ2-7; weak D call: TRBD1 (6 bases). CDR1 SEHNR and CDR2 FQNEAQ come from the germline V gene (reference sequence). The CDR3 extends over 14 amino acids. Trimming took 1 base from V and 3 from J, leaving 10 bases between them. CDR3 amino acids: CASSLGAGDYEQYV. CDR3 nucleotides: TGTGCCAGCAGCTTAGGGGCAGGGGACTACGAGCAGTACGTC.

In this sample, this clonotype turned up a few times. The J gene is TRBJ2-1, the V gene TRBV4-1; D perhaps matches TRBD2 (7 bases). Germline V gives CDR1 MGHRA, CDR2 YSYEKL. Trimming pared 6 bases from V and 0 bases from J, leaving 21 bases between. The CDR3 spans 18 residues. CDR3 in amino acids: CASSPWGGASSSYNEQFF. CDR3 coding DNA: TGCGCCAGCAGTCCTTGGGGGGGGGCCTCGTCCTCCTACAATGAGCAGTTCTTC.

The chain recombines TRBV20-1 with TRBJ2-7, with 8 bases that match TRBD1. The germline V gene encodes CDR1 DFQATT and CDR2 SNEGSKA (reference sequence). With 5 bases clipped from V and 4 bases from J, the junction kept 4 bases outside the gene matches. The CDR3 runs to 12 residues. The CDR3 reads CSAVRQGYEQYV. The CDR3 DNA is TGCAGTGCTGTTCGACAGGGGTACGAGCAGTACGTC.

In its sample, this clonotype was seen many times. V gene TRBV29-1 combines with J gene TRBJ2-5; the D gene could be TRBD1 or TRBD2 (6 bases each). The V gene's germline CDR1 is SQVTM and CDR2 ANQGSEA. Trimming removed 6 bases from V and 3 bases from J, with 11 bases in between. This CDR3 is built from 12 residues. The CDR3 loop is CSVGGREETQYF. CDR3 nucleotides: TGCAGCGTGGGGGGCAGGGAAGAGACCCAGTACTTC.